This TCR beta chain was sequenced in a study of blood T cell repertoires in COVID-19. This clone was detected a few times. Using immunoSEQ multiplex PCR, the repertoire was profiled, and TCRdb retains in-frame clones only, with some absent. Of some 130,000 clones in the sample, 84% were seen once. Germline CDR1 reads LGHNT; CDR2 reads FRNRAP. The CDR3 spans 15 residues. Trimming removed 2 bases from V and 4 bases from J; junction bases left unmatched: 1. The source material was peripheral blood. The V and J genes are TRBV12-5 and TRBJ2-1, with 11 positions matching TRBD2. The clonotype originates from a human donor in a cohort sampled during active COVID-19. The CDR3 region is CASGLLAGGYNEQFF. Written as DNA, the CDR3 is TGTGCTAGTGGTTTGCTAGCGGGAGGATACAATGAGCAGTTCTTC. The whole variable domain, filled in from reference TRBV12-5 and TRBJ2-1, reads DARVTQTPRHKVTEMGQEVTMRCQPILGHNTVFWYRQTMMQGLELLAYFRNRAPLDDSGMPKDRFSAEMPDATLATLKIQPSEPRDSAVYFCASGLLAGGYNEQFFGPGTRLTVL.